This T cell receptor (beta chain) was retrieved from a study of Graves' ophthalmopathy and Graves' hyperthyroidism. Amplification of the TCR beta CDR3 regions used RNA transcripts (as template). HTBI primers were used in a first-round RT-PCR, which preceded a second-round multiplex PCR. Each CDR3 protein is one row after TCRdb ran MiXCR on the multiplex PCR reads. The data show 300,000 or so distinct CDR3 sequences, with around a sixth seen just once and more than 9% held by the top ten. On this clonotype itself: Its antigen is currently unknown.

The CDR3 extends over 15 amino acids. Germline-derived CDR1 and CDR2 are MNHNS and SASEGT. Trimming removed 5 bases from V and 1 base from J, with 14 bases in between. General study points: Most thyroid clonotypes with frequency above 0.001 were detected in blood too. Between ophthalmopathy and stable hyperthyroidism, a 13-signature model drew a separation with around 86% sensitivity and roughly 78% specificity. For predicting ophthalmopathy progression, the model had 60% to 71% sensitivity and nearly 75% specificity.

This rearrangement joins TRBV6-1 to TRBJ1-1; D unresolved. The specimen sequenced was peripheral blood. The sequence derives from an adult man with Graves' ophthalmopathy. The CDR3 DNA reads as TGTGCCAGCAGTAAGAAACCTAGGTGGAACACTGAAGCTTTCTTT. This encodes CASSKKPRWNTEAFF.